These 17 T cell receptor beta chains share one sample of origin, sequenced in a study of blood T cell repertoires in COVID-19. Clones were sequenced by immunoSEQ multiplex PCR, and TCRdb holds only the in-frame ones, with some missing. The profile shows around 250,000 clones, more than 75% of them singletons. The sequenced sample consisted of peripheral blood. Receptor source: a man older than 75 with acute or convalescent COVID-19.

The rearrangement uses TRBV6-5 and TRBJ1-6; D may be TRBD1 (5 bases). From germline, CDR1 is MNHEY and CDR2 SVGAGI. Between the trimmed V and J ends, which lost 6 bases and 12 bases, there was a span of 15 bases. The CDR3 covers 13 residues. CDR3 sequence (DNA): TGTGCCAGCAGCCAGGGCCTAAAAGGACCCCTCCACTTT. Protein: CASSQGLKGPLHF.

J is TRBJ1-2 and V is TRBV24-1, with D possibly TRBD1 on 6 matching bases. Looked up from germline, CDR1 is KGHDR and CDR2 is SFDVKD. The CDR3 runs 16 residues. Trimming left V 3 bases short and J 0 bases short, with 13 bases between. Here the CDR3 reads CATSDNRAVSNYGYTF. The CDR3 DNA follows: TGTGCCACCAGTGATAACAGGGCCGTATCTAACTATGGCTACACCTTC.

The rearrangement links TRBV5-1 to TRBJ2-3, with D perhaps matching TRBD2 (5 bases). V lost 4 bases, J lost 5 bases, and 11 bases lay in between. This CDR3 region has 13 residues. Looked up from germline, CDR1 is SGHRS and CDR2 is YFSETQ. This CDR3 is CASSQAEVDTQYF. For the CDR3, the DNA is TGCGCCAGCAGCCAAGCGGAGGTAGATACGCAGTATTTT.

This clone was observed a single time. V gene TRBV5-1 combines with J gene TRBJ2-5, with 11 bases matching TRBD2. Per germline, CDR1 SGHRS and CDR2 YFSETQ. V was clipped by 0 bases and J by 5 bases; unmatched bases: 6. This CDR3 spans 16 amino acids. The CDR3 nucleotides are TGCGCCAGCAGCTTGGCTCTTAGCGGGGGGGCTGAGACCCAGTACTTC. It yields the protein CASSLALSGGAETQYF.

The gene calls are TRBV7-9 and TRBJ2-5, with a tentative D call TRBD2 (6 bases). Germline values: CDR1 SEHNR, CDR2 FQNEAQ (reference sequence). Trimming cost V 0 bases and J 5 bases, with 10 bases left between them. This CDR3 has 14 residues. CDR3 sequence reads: CASSLAGGRETQYF. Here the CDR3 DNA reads TGTGCCAGCAGCTTAGCGGGAGGCCGGGAGACCCAGTACTTC.

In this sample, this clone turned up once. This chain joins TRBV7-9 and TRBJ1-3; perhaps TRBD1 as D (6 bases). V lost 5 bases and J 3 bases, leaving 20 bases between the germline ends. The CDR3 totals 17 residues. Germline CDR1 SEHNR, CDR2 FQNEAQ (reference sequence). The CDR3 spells CASSAGRGGANGNTIYF. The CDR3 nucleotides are TGTGCCAGCAGCGCAGGGAGGGGGGGAGCGAATGGAAACACCATATATTTT.

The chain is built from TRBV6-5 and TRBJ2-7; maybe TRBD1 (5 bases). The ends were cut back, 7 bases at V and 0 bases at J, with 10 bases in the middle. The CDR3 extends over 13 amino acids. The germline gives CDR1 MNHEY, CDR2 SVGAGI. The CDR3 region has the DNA TGTGCCAGCACTAGGACATACTCCTACGAGCAGTACTTC. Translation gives CASTRTYSYEQYF.

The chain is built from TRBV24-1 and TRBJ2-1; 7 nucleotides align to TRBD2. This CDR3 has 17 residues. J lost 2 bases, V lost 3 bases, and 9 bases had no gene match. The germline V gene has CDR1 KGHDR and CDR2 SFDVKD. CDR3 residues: CATSDPPGGGPYNEQFF. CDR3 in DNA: TGTGCCACCAGTGATCCCCCTGGCGGGGGACCCTACAATGAGCAGTTCTTC.

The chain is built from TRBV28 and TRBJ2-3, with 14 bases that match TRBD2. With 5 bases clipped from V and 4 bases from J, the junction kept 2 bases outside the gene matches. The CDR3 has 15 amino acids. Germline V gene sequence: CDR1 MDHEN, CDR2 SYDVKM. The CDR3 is CASSPTSGRADTQYF. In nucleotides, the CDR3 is TGTGCCAGCAGTCCGACTAGCGGGAGGGCAGATACGCAGTATTTT.

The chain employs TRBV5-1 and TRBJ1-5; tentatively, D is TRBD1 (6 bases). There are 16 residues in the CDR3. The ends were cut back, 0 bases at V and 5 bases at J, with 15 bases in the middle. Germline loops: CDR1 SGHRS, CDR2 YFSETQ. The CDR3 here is CASSLGNAGAHQPQHF. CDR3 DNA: TGCGCCAGCAGCTTGGGCAATGCAGGGGCCCATCAGCCCCAGCATTTT.

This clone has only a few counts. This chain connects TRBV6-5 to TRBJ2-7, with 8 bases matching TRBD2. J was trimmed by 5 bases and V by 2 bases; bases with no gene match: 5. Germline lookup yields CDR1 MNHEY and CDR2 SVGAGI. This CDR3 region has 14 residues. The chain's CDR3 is CASSYRGGRDEQYF. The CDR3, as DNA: TGTGCCAGCAGTTACCGCGGGGGGCGCGACGAGCAGTACTTC.

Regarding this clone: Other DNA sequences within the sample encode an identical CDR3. This chain's CDR3 is CASSPDRGQETQYF. CDR3 DNA: TGTGCCAGCTCGCCGGACAGGGGCCAAGAGACCCAGTACTTC. The chain is built from TRBV18 and TRBJ2-5; 9 positions agree with TRBD1. The germline CDR1 and CDR2 sequences are KGHSH and LQKENI. This CDR3 is 14 amino acids long. The trim removed 6 bases at V and 1 base at J, leaving 3 bases unmatched.

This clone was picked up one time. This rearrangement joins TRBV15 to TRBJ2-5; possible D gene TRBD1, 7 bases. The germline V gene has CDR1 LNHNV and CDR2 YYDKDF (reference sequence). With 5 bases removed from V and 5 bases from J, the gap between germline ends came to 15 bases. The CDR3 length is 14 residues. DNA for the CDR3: TGTGCCACCAGCCGACGGACAGGAGGGGAGACCCAGTACTTC. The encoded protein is CATSRRTGGETQYF. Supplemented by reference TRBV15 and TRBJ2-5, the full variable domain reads DAMVIQNPRYQVTQFGKPVTLSCSQTLNHNVMYWYQQKSSQAPKLLFHYYDKDFNNEADTPDNFQSRRPNTSFCFLDIRSPGLGDTAMYLCATSRRTGGETQYFGPGTRLLVL.

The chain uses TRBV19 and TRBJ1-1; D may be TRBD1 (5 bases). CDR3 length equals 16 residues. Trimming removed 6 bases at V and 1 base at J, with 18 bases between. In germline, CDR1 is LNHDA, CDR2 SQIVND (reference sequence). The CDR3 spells CASSTVAGGSNTEAFF. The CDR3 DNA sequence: TGTGCCAGTAGCACTGTCGCTGGGGGGTCGAACACTGAAGCTTTCTTT.

The CDR3 region has the DNA TGCAGTGCTCGTGGGGGAGGGAACAATCAGCCCCAGCATTTT. Amino acids: CSARGGGNNQPQHF. The chain joins TRBV20-1 to TRBJ1-5; possibly TRBD1 for D (5 bases). The CDR3 length is 14 residues. Germline assignment: CDR1 DFQATT and CDR2 SNEGSKA (reference sequence). V was trimmed by 5 bases and J by 3 bases, leaving 14 bases between them.

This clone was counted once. The CDR3 coding sequence is TGTGCCAGCTCTAGCAGCTCCTATGGCTACACCTTC. Its protein is CASSSSSYGYTF. The rearrangement uses TRBV18 and TRBJ1-2, with unresolved D. V lost 6 bases and J lost 4, with 9 bases in between. Germline values: CDR1 KGHSH, CDR2 LQKENI. This CDR3 is 12 amino acids long.

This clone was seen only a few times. For the CDR3, the DNA is TGTGCCAGCAGTTTCGGCAGAGCATCAGGACCCCAGCATTTT. The encoded protein is CASSFGRASGPQHF. The V and J genes are TRBV27 and TRBJ1-5; D call uncertain. CDR3 length: 14 residues. CDR1 is MNHEY and CDR2 is SMNVEV in the germline V gene (reference sequence). V gave up 3 bases and J gave up 10 bases, with 16 bases separating them.